The 29 T cell receptor beta chains below were found in one sample sequenced in a study of human T cells and chemical hapten exposure. Time point given: patch test 2, 6 weeks after DPC sensitization. Specified treatment: therapeutic diphenylcyclopropenone sensitization with weekly scalp DPC. TCRdb called the RACE reads again in MiXCR, with one record for every CDR3 protein. The sample consists of 69,000 or so distinct CDR3 sequences, about 9.4% of them appearing once. Sequencing was performed on whole blood, taken in connection with sensitization to the hapten diphenylcyclopropenone (DPC). Every receptor here comes from a woman in her forties or fifties with alopecia areata. Some clones in this sample may be carry-over from other donors' samples.

This clonotype was recorded a few times. The rearrangement links TRBV9 to TRBJ2-3; D unresolved. This CDR3 has 15 amino acids. Germline CDR1 SGDLS, CDR2 YYNGEE. V was shortened by 2 bases and J by 0 bases, with 10 bases between the two germline ends. The CDR3 DNA follows: TGTGCCAGCAGCGTTCGGAGTACTAGCACAGATACGCAGTATTTT. It encodes CASSVRSTSTDTQYF.

This clonotype was seen at least ten times. The chain couples TRBV3-1 to TRBJ2-2; a weak D match, TRBD2 (5 bases). Deletions cut 2 bases from V and 4 bases from J, with 11 bases between. This CDR3 has 15 amino acids. Germline V lookup: CDR1 LGHDT, CDR2 YNNKEL (reference sequence). CDR3 protein: CASSQNWESTGELFF. DNA of the CDR3: TGTGCCAGCAGCCAAAATTGGGAGAGCACCGGGGAGCTGTTTTTT.

This clonotype was recorded a few times. The chain carries TRBV11-2 and TRBJ2-1; 10 nucleotides line up with TRBD2. The germline V gene encodes CDR1 SGHAT and CDR2 FQNNGV. V was clipped by 1 base and J by 3 bases; unmatched bases: 15. The CDR3 is 20 amino acids. The CDR3 reads CASSLVFDGVLAGNYNEQFF. The DNA of the CDR3 is TGTGCCAGCAGCTTAGTTTTCGACGGGGTACTAGCGGGAAACTACAATGAGCAGTTCTTC.

This clonotype has a count of ten or more. The chain joins TRBV9 to TRBJ2-2, with TRBD2 matching 7 bases. The CDR3 sequence is 16 residues long. The germline CDR1 and CDR2 sequences are SGDLS and YYNGEE. Trimming removed 4 bases from V and 5 bases from J; junction bases left unmatched: 11. CDR3 nucleotides: TGTGCCAGCAGCCTTTCAGCGGGATCGGTTACCGGGGAGCTGTTTTTT. Protein product: CASSLSAGSVTGELFF.

V usage is TRBV9 and J usage is TRBJ2-1; 13 bases are a match to TRBD2. V lost 2 bases, J lost 10 bases, and 9 bases stayed unmatched. The CDR3 covers 16 residues. In germline, CDR1 is SGDLS, CDR2 YYNGEE. CDR3 region: CASSVSAGTSGTEQFF. Here the CDR3 DNA reads TGTGCCAGCAGCGTTTCGGCGGGGACTAGCGGGACAGAGCAGTTCTTC. The whole variable domain, remainder taken from reference TRBV9 and TRBJ2-1, is DSGVTQTPKHLITATGQRVTLRCSPRSGDLSVYWYQQSLDQGLQFLIQYYNGEERAKGNILERFSAQQFPDLHSELNLSSLELGDSALYFCASSVSAGTSGTEQFFGPGTRLTVL.

This clonotype was detected many times. The chain combines TRBV3-1 with TRBJ2-7, with 14 bases that match TRBD2. This CDR3 is built from 15 residues. Trimming cost V 4 bases and J 6 bases; bases outside gene matches: 5. Germline CDR1 is LGHDT and CDR2 is YNNKEL (reference sequence). Written as DNA, the CDR3 is TGTGCCAGCAGCCCGGGGACTAGCGGGAGCCGCGAGCAGTACTTC. Its translation: CASSPGTSGSREQYF.

This clonotype was found many times. The chain couples TRBV11-1 to TRBJ2-1; the match to TRBD2 covers 8 bases. The CDR3 has 15 amino acids. Germline CDR1 SGHAT, CDR2 FQDESV (reference sequence). Trimming cost V 3 bases and J 8 bases; bases outside gene matches: 9. CDR3 in amino acids: CASSFYREGRDEQFF. DNA for the CDR3: TGTGCCAGCAGCTTTTACCGGGAGGGTCGGGATGAGCAGTTCTTC.

This chain links TRBV15 with TRBJ1-6; D perhaps matches TRBD1 (6 bases). Germline V gene lookup returns CDR1 LNHNV and CDR2 YYDKDF (reference sequence). CDR3 size: 15 residues. V was cut by 4 bases and J by 12 bases, with 19 bases left in between. CDR3 residues: CATSTNRAPEGPLHF. In nucleotides, the CDR3 is TGTGCCACCAGCACGAACAGGGCCCCAGAGGGACCCCTCCACTTT.

This clonotype has only a few counts. The chain joins TRBV7-2 to TRBJ1-2; D unresolved. V was trimmed by 4 bases and J by 4 bases, leaving 10 bases between them. Germline V gene lookup returns CDR1 SGHTA and CDR2 FQGNSA. The CDR3 spans 13 residues. The CDR3 reads CASSYGVFYGYTF. DNA for the CDR3: TGTGCCAGCAGCTACGGGGTATTCTATGGCTACACCTTC.

Many counts were recorded for this clonotype. Written as DNA, the CDR3 is TGTGCCAGCAAGATTTTTGAGGCTGAAGAGACCCAGTACTTC. Its protein product is CASKIFEAEETQYF. The rearrangement uses TRBV6-1 and TRBJ2-5; the D is unclear. The V and J ends lost 7 bases and 3 bases respectively, with 15 bases between them. Germline V CDR1 and CDR2: MNHNS, SASEGT. This CDR3 is 14 amino acids long.

This clonotype was detected ten times or more. V is TRBV14 and J is TRBJ2-6; D is ambiguous. The CDR3 spans 17 residues. CDR1 and CDR2 (germline): SGHDN, FVKESK. V lost 5 bases and J 0 bases, leaving 14 bases between the germline ends. The CDR3: CASSIHGAFSGANVLTF. The CDR3 DNA is TGTGCCAGCAGCATACATGGCGCATTCTCTGGGGCCAACGTCCTGACTTTC.

The chain joins TRBV20-1 to TRBJ1-2; a possible D gene is TRBD1 (6 bases). Germline assignment: CDR1 DFQATT and CDR2 SNEGSKA (reference sequence). This CDR3 comprises 13 residues. The V and J ends lost 0 bases and 5 bases respectively, with 10 bases between them. CDR3 DNA: TGCAGTGCTAGAGATAACAGGGAATATGGCTACACCTTC. The encoded protein is CSARDNREYGYTF.

This clonotype has ten or more counts. V usage is TRBV20-1 and J usage is TRBJ2-7; no definite D call. CDR3 length equals 14 residues. Germline V gene lookup returns CDR1 DFQATT and CDR2 SNEGSKA (reference sequence). V lost 5 bases to trimming and J lost 4 bases, with 18 bases between them. CDR3: CSASLHLAEYEQYF. The CDR3 DNA is TGCAGTGCTTCCCTCCATCTGGCGGAGTACGAGCAGTACTTC.

This clonotype was counted only a few times. This chain links TRBV6-1 with TRBJ2-7, with 11 positions matching TRBD2. The V gene's germline CDR1 is MNHNS and CDR2 SASEGT. The length of the CDR3 is 15 residues. The ends lost 5 bases at V and 4 bases at J; junction bases unmatched: 7. CDR3 sequence reads: CASSNSGLAVYEQYF. DNA for the CDR3: TGTGCCAGCAGTAACTCGGGACTAGCGGTTTACGAGCAGTACTTC.

This clonotype turned up a few times. The rearrangement links TRBV6-6 to TRBJ1-4, with TRBD1 matching over 8 bases. The CDR3 contains 15 residues. Germline V gives CDR1 MNHNY, CDR2 SVGAGI (reference sequence). J was trimmed by 8 bases and V by 2 bases; bases with no gene match: 7. In nucleotides, the CDR3 is TGTGCCAGCAGTTACGGGGACAGGACGTACGAAAAACTGTTTTTT. This translates into CASSYGDRTYEKLFF.

This clonotype came up a few times. This chain joins TRBV10-3 and TRBJ2-5; 9 bases map to TRBD1. Germline CDR1 ENHRY, CDR2 SYGVKD. The CDR3 is 15 amino acids. J lost 5 bases, V lost 2 bases, and 6 bases had no gene match. CDR3 amino acids: CAISEAPDRGETQYF. DNA of the CDR3: TGTGCCATCAGTGAGGCCCCCGACAGGGGGGAGACCCAGTACTTC.

This clonotype was observed at least ten times. V gene TRBV3-1 combines with J gene TRBJ2-1; D call uncertain. Germline values: CDR1 LGHDT, CDR2 YNNKEL (reference sequence). The CDR3 covers 14 residues. The V and J ends lost 1 base and 7 bases respectively, with 11 bases between them. The CDR3 coding sequence is TGTGCCAGCAGCCAAGGGCCTAACAATAATGAGCAGTTCTTC. Its translation: CASSQGPNNNEQFF.

As for this clonotype: Just one base apart from a much larger clone, this may be a read error. The V call is TRBV30, the J call TRBJ2-7; unclear D gene. Trimming shortened V by 2 bases and J by 10 bases, and 9 bases separated the two germline ends. Per germline, CDR1 GTSNPN and CDR2 SVGIG (reference sequence). The CDR3 sequence is 10 residues long. CDR3 DNA sequence: TGTGCCTGGAGTAAAACCGATCAGTACTTC. It codes for CAWSKTDQYF. Looking up the rest from reference TRBV30 and TRBJ2-7 gives the full variable domain: SQTIHQWPATLVQPVGSPLSLECTVEGTSNPNLYWYRQAAGRGLQLLFYSVGIGQISSEVPQNLSASRPQDRQFILSSKKLLLSDSGFYLCAWSKTDQYFGPGTRLTVT.

This clonotype was found many times. The rearrangement uses TRBV27 and TRBJ2-7, with TRBD1 matching 8 bases. The CDR3 runs to 15 residues. V shed 3 bases and J 3 bases; nucleotides not matched to a gene: 7. Germline V gene lookup returns CDR1 MNHEY and CDR2 SMNVEV (reference sequence). DNA for the CDR3: TGTGCCAGCAGTTTCCCGAGACAGGGGATCTACGAGCAGTACTTC. Translated, it gives CASSFPRQGIYEQYF.

This chain uses TRBV7-6 with TRBJ1-1, with unresolved D. Trimming pared 5 bases from V and 4 bases from J, leaving 14 bases between. This CDR3 has 14 amino acids. CDR1 SGHVS and CDR2 FNYEAQ come from the germline V gene. CDR3 sequence reads: CASSRDVRGTEAFF. The CDR3 region has the DNA TGTGCCAGCAGCCGAGACGTGCGGGGCACTGAAGCTTTCTTT.

The table lists this clonotype with a few counts. V is TRBV19 and J is TRBJ2-2; D is ambiguous. With 1 base removed from V and 5 bases from J, the gap between germline ends came to 14 bases. The CDR3 is 16 amino acids. From germline, CDR1 is LNHDA and CDR2 SQIVND (reference sequence). The CDR3 protein is CASSIVADTPTGELFF. The CDR3 DNA follows: TGTGCCAGTAGTATAGTGGCGGATACACCTACCGGGGAGCTGTTTTTT.

This clonotype has ten or more counts. V usage is TRBV19 and J usage is TRBJ1-1; D remains unclear. Germline loops: CDR1 LNHDA, CDR2 SQIVND (reference sequence). V lost 5 bases and J 7 bases, leaving 17 bases between the germline ends. The CDR3 covers 14 residues. CDR3 sequence: CASSFLGVYNEAFF. Written as DNA, the CDR3 is TGTGCCAGTAGTTTCCTCGGGGTGTACAATGAAGCTTTCTTT. The variable domain in full, with the rest retrieved from reference TRBV19 and TRBJ1-1, is DGGITQSPKYLFRKEGQNVTLSCEQNLNHDAMYWYRQDPGQGLRLIYYSQIVNDFQKGDIAEGYSVSREKKESFPLTVTSAQKNPTAFYLCASSFLGVYNEAFFGQGTRLTVV.

This sequence joins TRBV7-9 and TRBJ2-3; no clear D gene. Trimming cost V 5 bases and J 5 bases, with 20 bases left between them. This CDR3 has 16 residues. Germline CDR1 reads SEHNR; CDR2 reads FQNEAQ (reference sequence). Here the CDR3 reads CASSHSLTSLRDTQYF. In nucleotides, the CDR3 is TGTGCCAGCAGCCACTCCTTGACGTCCCTTAGAGATACGCAGTATTTT. Full variable domain (remainder filled in from reference TRBV7-9 and TRBJ2-3): DTGVSQNPRHKITKRGQNVTFRCDPISEHNRLYWYRQTLGQGPEFLTYFQNEAQLEKSRLLSDRFSAERPKGSFSTLEIQRTEQGDSAMYLCASSHSLTSLRDTQYFGPGTRLTVL.

Only a few counts were recorded for this clonotype. The chain carries TRBV20-1 and TRBJ2-7, with 7 bases aligning to TRBD2. Trimming cost V 3 bases and J 7 bases; bases outside gene matches: 9. Germline CDR1 reads DFQATT; CDR2 reads SNEGSKA (reference sequence). This CDR3 region has 13 residues. CDR3 bases: TGCAGTGCTAGTCTCCGACGGGGAGGGGAGCAGTACTTC. Its translation is CSASLRRGGEQYF.

This clonotype has ten or more counts. The chain combines TRBV7-6 with TRBJ2-7; either TRBD1 or TRBD2 may supply D (6 bases each). CDR3 length: 17 amino acids. V dropped 5 bases and J dropped 2 bases, with 22 bases sitting between them. In germline, CDR1 is SGHVS, CDR2 FNYEAQ. CDR3 in amino acids: CASSLIGGGGKPYEQYF. The DNA for the CDR3 is TGTGCCAGCAGCCTCATAGGGGGAGGCGGTAAGCCCTACGAGCAGTACTTC.

The chain employs TRBV9 and TRBJ2-1; perhaps D is TRBD1 or TRBD2 (5 bases each). The CDR3 loop spans 16 amino acids. Germline CDR1 SGDLS, CDR2 YYNGEE. V was shortened by 4 bases and J by 3 bases, with 17 bases between the two germline ends. The CDR3 region has the DNA TGTGCCAGCAGCACACACGGGACCCCCGGCTACAATGAGCAGTTCTTC. This translates into CASSTHGTPGYNEQFF.

This clonotype was found a few times. This chain links TRBV24-1 with TRBJ1-1; no clear D. The germline V gene has CDR1 KGHDR and CDR2 SFDVKD. The CDR3 totals 16 residues. The V end lost 4 bases, the J end lost 0 bases, and 14 bases lay between the germline ends. The CDR3 region is CATSDTKGRLNTEAFF. The CDR3 bases are TGTGCCACCAGTGACACAAAAGGACGGTTGAACACTGAAGCTTTCTTT.

This clonotype occurred many times. The J gene is TRBJ1-6, the V gene TRBV5-1, with a tentative D call TRBD1 (5 bases). The CDR3 consists of 13 residues. V was pared by 0 bases and J by 10 bases, with 8 bases between. CDR1 is SGHRS and CDR2 is YFSETQ in the germline V gene. CDR3 sequence: CASSLDRLSPLHF. The CDR3 DNA reads TGCGCCAGCAGCTTGGACAGGTTATCACCCCTCCACTTT. Full variable domain (remainder filled in from reference TRBV5-1 and TRBJ1-6): KAGVTQTPRYLIKTRGQQVTLSCSPISGHRSVSWYQQTPGQGLQFLFEYFSETQRNKGNFPGRFSGRQFSNSRSEMNVSTLELGDSALYLCASSLDRLSPLHFGNGTRLTVT.

Many counts were recorded for this clonotype. This rearrangement joins TRBV6-6 to TRBJ1-1; 10 bases map to TRBD1. The V gene's germline CDR1 is MNHNY and CDR2 SVGAGI (reference sequence). V trimming: 2 bases; J trimming: 6 bases; junction bases outside the gene matches: 0. The CDR3 spans 13 residues. The CDR3 here is CASSYGTGAEAFF. The CDR3 DNA reads as TGTGCCAGCAGTTACGGGACAGGGGCTGAAGCTTTCTTT.